The entry below gives a single T cell receptor beta chain sequence along with its context. This record comes from a study of blood T cell repertoires in COVID-19. The overall study: COVID-19 samples, acute and convalescent, were from the United States, Italy and Spain. Sources were T cells, B-cell-depleted T cells, or PBMCs; the material itself was cDNA or gDNA.

The V and J ends lost 6 bases and 4 bases, in that order; junction bases with no gene match: 5. Per the germline V gene, CDR1 is LGHNA and CDR2 is YNFKEQ. This CDR3 is built from 14 residues. TCRdb keeps only in-frame clones here, not all; method: immunoSEQ multiplex PCR. Of 150,000 to 180,000 clones listed, roughly 80% were seen once; the top ten hold approximately 32%. The sequencing input was peripheral blood. This receptor was identified in an older woman with acute or convalescent COVID-19. The rearrangement uses TRBV4-2 and TRBJ1-3; 8 positions match TRBD1. The CDR3, as DNA: TGTGCCAGCAGGGACAGGGTTAGCGGAAACACCATATATTTT. Its translation is CASRDRVSGNTIYF.